These T cell receptor beta chains were read from a single sample in a study of cytomegalovirus exposure and HLA in healthy donors. Method: immunoSEQ multiplex PCR; TCRdb's copy keeps in-frame clones and lacks some. Of about 160,000 clones listed, 60% to 85% are singletons. Specimen: PBMCs. All receptors come from a woman aged 50 to 60 in good health and CMV-seropositive. Each CDR3 is given with its conserved first and last residue. The order of the fields is J gene, CDR3 length, D gene, clone size, V gene, CDR3 DNA, CDR3 protein. D genes are given only for firm matches. Rows may omit the clone size; those that give it use once, few, many or a size class.

J gene: TRBJ1-2
CDR3 length: 13
D gene: NA
clone size: NA
V gene: TRBV30
CDR3 DNA: TGTGCCTGGAGTGTGCAGGGTGCCTATGGCTACACCTTC
CDR3 protein: CAWSVQGAYGYTF

J gene: TRBJ1-2
CDR3 length: 15
D gene: TRBD1
clone size: NA
V gene: TRBV5-8
CDR3 DNA: TGTGCCAGCAGCTCGACAGGGACCCAAAATTATGGCTACACCTTC
CDR3 protein: CASSSTGTQNYGYTF

J gene: TRBJ2-7
CDR3 length: 15
D gene: TRBD2
clone size: NA
V gene: TRBV7-6
CDR3 DNA: TGTGCCAGCAGCTTATGGGGGGGAGATCCTCTCGAGCAGTACTTC
CDR3 protein: CASSLWGGDPLEQYF

J gene: TRBJ1-1
CDR3 length: 13
D gene: NA
clone size: once
V gene: TRBV7-9
CDR3 DNA: TGTGCCAGCAGCTACGTTAGGAACACTGAAGCTTTCTTT
CDR3 protein: CASSYVRNTEAFF

J gene: TRBJ2-7
CDR3 length: 13
D gene: TRBD2
clone size: NA
V gene: TRBV7-9
CDR3 DNA: TGTGCCAGCAGCTTCAGCGGGGGGCGCGAGCAGTACTTC
CDR3 protein: CASSFSGGREQYF

J gene: TRBJ1-6
CDR3 length: 17
D gene: TRBD1
clone size: once
V gene: TRBV5-5
CDR3 DNA: TGTGCCAGCAGCCCATCAGGGGGGTCCATAGCCAATAGGCCCCTCCACTTT
CDR3 protein: CASSPSGGSIANRPLHF

J gene: TRBJ2-5
CDR3 length: 18
D gene: TRBD2
clone size: NA
V gene: TRBV7-8
CDR3 DNA: TGTGCCAGCAGCTTAGGTGTTCAAAGCGGGGGGCGGAAAGAGACCCAGTACTTC
CDR3 protein: CASSLGVQSGGRKETQYF

J gene: TRBJ1-5
CDR3 length: 14
D gene: NA
clone size: NA
V gene: TRBV6-1
CDR3 DNA: TGTGCCAGCAGCATACAGGGCCGCAATCAGCCCCAGCATTTT
CDR3 protein: CASSIQGRNQPQHF

J gene: TRBJ1-1
CDR3 length: 14
D gene: TRBD1
clone size: NA
V gene: TRBV6-5
CDR3 DNA: TGTGCCAGCGGAGGCCAGGGGGAAGGCACTGAAGCTTTCTTT
CDR3 protein: CASGGQGEGTEAFF

J gene: TRBJ2-2
CDR3 length: 14
D gene: NA
clone size: few
V gene: TRBV11-3
CDR3 DNA: TGTGCCAGTTCCCGACTTTCGAACACCGGGGAGCTGTTTTTT
CDR3 protein: CASSRLSNTGELFF

J gene: TRBJ2-5
CDR3 length: 14
D gene: TRBD2
clone size: many
V gene: TRBV7-9
CDR3 DNA: TGTGCCAGCAGCATTAGCGGGGGTCAAGAGACCCAGTACTTC
CDR3 protein: CASSISGGQETQYF

J gene: TRBJ2-5
CDR3 length: 13
D gene: NA
clone size: once
V gene: TRBV7-6
CDR3 DNA: TGTGCCAGCAGCTTAGGACGGGGAAGCGGCCAGTACTTC
CDR3 protein: CASSLGRGSGQYF

J gene: TRBJ1-5
CDR3 length: 15
D gene: NA
clone size: NA
V gene: TRBV5-5
CDR3 DNA: TGTGCCAGCAGCTTGGGGCCGACTGGCAATCAGCCCCAGCATTTT
CDR3 protein: CASSLGPTGNQPQHF

J gene: TRBJ2-7
CDR3 length: 14
D gene: TRBD1
clone size: NA
V gene: TRBV6-5
CDR3 DNA: TGTGCCAGCAACCCCGGGACAGGGTACAACGAGCAGTACTTC
CDR3 protein: CASNPGTGYNEQYF

J gene: TRBJ1-5
CDR3 length: 13
D gene: NA
clone size: NA
V gene: TRBV10-3
CDR3 DNA: TGTGCCATCAGTGAGTCGTCAGGAGGGCCCCAGCATTTT
CDR3 protein: CAISESSGGPQHF

J gene: TRBJ2-7
CDR3 length: 13
D gene: NA
clone size: NA
V gene: TRBV6-1
CDR3 DNA: TGTGCCAGCGGCCGGGTTATCTCCTACGAGCAGTACTTC
CDR3 protein: CASGRVISYEQYF

J gene: TRBJ2-7
CDR3 length: 14
D gene: TRBD1
clone size: NA
V gene: TRBV19
CDR3 DNA: TGTGCCAGTAGTCCCAGGACAGGGGACTACGAGCAGTACTTC
CDR3 protein: CASSPRTGDYEQYF

J gene: TRBJ1-2
CDR3 length: 13
D gene: NA
clone size: few
V gene: TRBV9
CDR3 DNA: TGTGCCAGCAGCCGAGACTCCTCCGGTGGCTACACCTTC
CDR3 protein: CASSRDSSGGYTF

J gene: TRBJ1-1
CDR3 length: 13
D gene: TRBD1
clone size: NA
V gene: TRBV29-1
CDR3 DNA: TGCAGCGGAGCACGACAGGGCGGAACTGAAGCTTTCTTT
CDR3 protein: CSGARQGGTEAFF

J gene: TRBJ1-2
CDR3 length: 14
D gene: NA
clone size: NA
V gene: TRBV5-4
CDR3 DNA: TGTGCCAGCAGCCCCCCGGGTAGTTCTTATGGCTACACCTTC
CDR3 protein: CASSPPGSSYGYTF

J gene: TRBJ2-7
CDR3 length: 14
D gene: TRBD1
clone size: few
V gene: TRBV5-1
CDR3 DNA: TGCGCCAGCAGCCCGGGGACAGGGGGCTACGAGCAGTACTTC
CDR3 protein: CASSPGTGGYEQYF

J gene: TRBJ1-1
CDR3 length: 18
D gene: TRBD1
clone size: NA
V gene: TRBV28
CDR3 DNA: TGTGCCAGCAGTTCCCTCGGGACAGGGGGCTATAACCCGCCGGCAGCTTTCTTT
CDR3 protein: CASSSLGTGGYNPPAAFF

J gene: TRBJ1-5
CDR3 length: 13
D gene: NA
clone size: NA
V gene: TRBV6-6
CDR3 DNA: TGTGCCAGCAGTTTCCCCGGGGGGCAGCCCCAGCATTTT
CDR3 protein: CASSFPGGQPQHF

J gene: TRBJ1-2
CDR3 length: 15
D gene: TRBD1
clone size: NA
V gene: TRBV7-9
CDR3 DNA: TGTGCCAGCAGCTTCGGGACAGGTTCAGACTATGGCTACACCTTC
CDR3 protein: CASSFGTGSDYGYTF

J gene: TRBJ1-2
CDR3 length: 15
D gene: NA
clone size: NA
V gene: TRBV5-1
CDR3 DNA: TGCGCCAGCAGCTTCGATACTAATCCCAACTATGGCTACACCTTC
CDR3 protein: CASSFDTNPNYGYTF

J gene: TRBJ1-4
CDR3 length: 14
D gene: TRBD1
clone size: NA
V gene: TRBV5-1
CDR3 DNA: TGCGCCAGCAGCTTGAAGGGGGCTCAGGAAAAACTGTTTTTT
CDR3 protein: CASSLKGAQEKLFF

J gene: TRBJ2-2
CDR3 length: 16
D gene: TRBD2
clone size: once
V gene: TRBV5-6
CDR3 DNA: TGTGCCAGCAGCTTGTCGGGGGGTTCGGACACCGGGGAGCTGTTTTTT
CDR3 protein: CASSLSGGSDTGELFF

J gene: TRBJ2-2
CDR3 length: 14
D gene: NA
clone size: NA
V gene: TRBV2
CDR3 DNA: TGTGCCAGCAACCTACAGGTTCTCACCGGGGAGCTGTTTTTT
CDR3 protein: CASNLQVLTGELFF

J gene: TRBJ1-4
CDR3 length: 13
D gene: TRBD1
clone size: NA
V gene: TRBV29-1
CDR3 DNA: TGCAGCGTCTGGACAGGGGCTAATGAAAAACTGTTTTTT
CDR3 protein: CSVWTGANEKLFF

J gene: TRBJ2-7
CDR3 length: 17
D gene: TRBD2
clone size: NA
V gene: TRBV7-6
CDR3 DNA: TGTGCCAGCAGCTTAGGGGCCGCGACCGGGGGGAGCTACGAGCAGTACTTC
CDR3 protein: CASSLGAATGGSYEQYF

J gene: TRBJ2-7
CDR3 length: 16
D gene: TRBD1
clone size: once
V gene: TRBV27
CDR3 DNA: TGTGCCAGCAGTTTGAGCTGGGGGACAGGGGCCTACGAGCAGTACTTC
CDR3 protein: CASSLSWGTGAYEQYF

J gene: TRBJ2-7
CDR3 length: 15
D gene: NA
clone size: NA
V gene: TRBV5-6
CDR3 DNA: TGTGCCAGCAGCCCGAAATGGGAGAGCTCCTACGAGCAGTACTTC
CDR3 protein: CASSPKWESSYEQYF

J gene: TRBJ1-4
CDR3 length: 14
D gene: TRBD1
clone size: NA
V gene: TRBV5-3
CDR3 DNA: TGTGCCAGGGGGCCTGCAGGGGGCGAAGAAAAACTGTTTTTT
CDR3 protein: CARGPAGGEEKLFF

J gene: TRBJ2-5
CDR3 length: 14
D gene: TRBD2
clone size: NA
V gene: TRBV2
CDR3 DNA: TGTGCCAGCAGCGGGACTAGCGGGCGGGAGACCCAGTACTTC
CDR3 protein: CASSGTSGRETQYF

J gene: TRBJ1-1
CDR3 length: 14
D gene: TRBD1
clone size: NA
V gene: TRBV6-1
CDR3 DNA: TGTGCCAGCAGTTATTCTGGGACAGCGAGTGAAGCTTTCTTT
CDR3 protein: CASSYSGTASEAFF

J gene: TRBJ1-2
CDR3 length: 12
D gene: NA
clone size: NA
V gene: TRBV6-1
CDR3 DNA: TGTGCCAGCAGTGTTTCAGGGCCCGGCTACACCTTC
CDR3 protein: CASSVSGPGYTF

J gene: TRBJ1-4
CDR3 length: 15
D gene: NA
clone size: NA
V gene: TRBV9
CDR3 DNA: TGTGCCAGCAGCGTAGGGCAGGTCCTCAATGAAAAACTGTTTTTT
CDR3 protein: CASSVGQVLNEKLFF

J gene: TRBJ2-3
CDR3 length: 16
D gene: TRBD2
clone size: NA
V gene: TRBV30
CDR3 DNA: TGTGCCTGGAGTGTAGAACTAGCGGGGGGAACAGATACGCAGTATTTT
CDR3 protein: CAWSVELAGGTDTQYF

J gene: TRBJ1-3
CDR3 length: 16
D gene: TRBD1
clone size: NA
V gene: TRBV9
CDR3 DNA: TGTGCCAGCAGCGTCCTTGACAGGGGGGCAGGAAACACCATATATTTT
CDR3 protein: CASSVLDRGAGNTIYF

J gene: TRBJ1-4
CDR3 length: 16
D gene: NA
clone size: once
V gene: TRBV6-1
CDR3 DNA: TGTGCCAGCAGTGAAGTGCGGAGGGCGGAACGTGAAAAACTGTTTTTT
CDR3 protein: CASSEVRRAEREKLFF

J gene: TRBJ2-5
CDR3 length: 15
D gene: TRBD2
clone size: NA
V gene: TRBV5-1
CDR3 DNA: TGCGCCAGCAGCTTGGGAGTAGCGGGGCGGCAGACCCAGTACTTC
CDR3 protein: CASSLGVAGRQTQYF

J gene: TRBJ1-2
CDR3 length: 15
D gene: TRBD1
clone size: NA
V gene: TRBV7-9
CDR3 DNA: TGTTCCAGCAGCCGAAGGACAGGGTTCCTCGATGGCTACACCTTC
CDR3 protein: CSSSRRTGFLDGYTF

J gene: TRBJ2-5
CDR3 length: 13
D gene: NA
clone size: NA
V gene: TRBV27
CDR3 DNA: TGTGCCAGCAGTTTTAAAGAGGGAGAGACCCAGTACTTC
CDR3 protein: CASSFKEGETQYF

J gene: TRBJ1-4
CDR3 length: 13
D gene: NA
clone size: NA
V gene: TRBV27
CDR3 DNA: TGTGCCAGCAGCTACACGGGTGGGGAAAAACTGTTTTTT
CDR3 protein: CASSYTGGEKLFF

J gene: TRBJ1-1
CDR3 length: 14
D gene: NA
clone size: NA
V gene: TRBV27
CDR3 DNA: TGTGCCAGCAGGGGACAAACCCTGAACACTGAAGCTTTCTTT
CDR3 protein: CASRGQTLNTEAFF